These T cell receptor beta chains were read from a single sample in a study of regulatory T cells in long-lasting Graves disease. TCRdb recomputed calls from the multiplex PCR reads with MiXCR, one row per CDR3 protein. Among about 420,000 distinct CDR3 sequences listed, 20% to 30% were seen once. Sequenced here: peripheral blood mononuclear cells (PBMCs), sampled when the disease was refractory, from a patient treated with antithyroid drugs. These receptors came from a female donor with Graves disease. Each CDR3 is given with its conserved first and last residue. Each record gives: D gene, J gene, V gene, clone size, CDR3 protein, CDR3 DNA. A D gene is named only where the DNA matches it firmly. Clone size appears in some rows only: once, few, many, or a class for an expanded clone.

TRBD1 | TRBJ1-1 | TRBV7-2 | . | CASSLDYNRGWTEAFF | TGTGCCAGCAGCTTAGATTATAACAGGGGGTGGACTGAAGCTTTCTTT
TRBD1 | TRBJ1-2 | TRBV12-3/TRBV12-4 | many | CASSYRGRYGYTF | TGTGCCAGCAGCTACAGGGGACGGTATGGCTACACCTTC
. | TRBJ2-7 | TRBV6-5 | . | CASSYSSGRYEQYF | TGTGCCAGCAGTTACTCCTCAGGGCGCTACGAGCAGTACTTC
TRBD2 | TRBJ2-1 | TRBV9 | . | CASSTGTSGSYNKQFF | TGTGCCAGCAGCACAGGGACTAGCGGGTCGTACAATAAGCAGTTCTTC
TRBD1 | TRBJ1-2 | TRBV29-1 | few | CSVVKGSGGGVGYTF | TGCAGCGTTGTCAAGGGGAGTGGAGGGGGCGTTGGCTACACCTTC
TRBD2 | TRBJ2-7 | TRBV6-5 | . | CASSYTGLPYEQYF | TGTGCCAGCAGTTACACGGGACTACCCTACGAGCAGTACTTC
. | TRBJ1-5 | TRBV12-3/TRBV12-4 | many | CASTPGRIVNQPQHF | TGTGCCAGCACTCCCGGACGGATAGTGAATCAGCCCCAGCATTTT
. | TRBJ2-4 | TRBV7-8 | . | CASSLWGSGQNIQYF | TGTGCCAGCAGCTTGTGGGGGAGCGGTCAAAACATTCAGTACTTC
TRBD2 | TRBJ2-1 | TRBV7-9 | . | CASSQGLAGGAGEQFF | TGTGCCAGCAGTCAGGGACTAGCGGGAGGCGCGGGAGAGCAGTTCTTC
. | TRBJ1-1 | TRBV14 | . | CASSPRIGRGILGAFF | TGTGCCAGCAGCCCCCGTATCGGACGGGGTATCTTAGGGGCTTTCTTT
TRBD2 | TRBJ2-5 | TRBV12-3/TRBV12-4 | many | CASSLGTSGNPRRETQYF | TGTGCCAGCAGTTTAGGGACTAGCGGAAACCCAAGGAGGGAGACCCAGTACTTC
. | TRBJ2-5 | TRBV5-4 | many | CASSLGQGGETQYF | TGTGCCAGCAGCTTGGGGCAGGGAGGAGAGACCCAGTACTTC
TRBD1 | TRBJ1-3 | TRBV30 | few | CAWKKGASGNTIYF | TGTGCCTGGAAAAAGGGGGCCTCTGGAAACACCATATATTTT
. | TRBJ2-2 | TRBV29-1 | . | CSVGASGELFF | TGCAGCGTAGGCGCGTCCGGGGAGCTGTTTTTT
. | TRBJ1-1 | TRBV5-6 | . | CASSLGINFYNNMNTEAFF | TGTGCCAGCAGCTTGGGAATTAACTTCTACAATAACATGAACACTGAAGCTTTCTTT
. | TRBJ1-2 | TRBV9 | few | CASSVPGGYYGYTF | TGTGCCAGCAGCGTTCCGGGTGGCTACTATGGCTACACCTTC
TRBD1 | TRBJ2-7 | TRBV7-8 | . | CASSLQGTGVTYEQYF | TGTGCCAGCAGCCTTCAGGGGACAGGGGTCACCTACGAGCAGTACTTC
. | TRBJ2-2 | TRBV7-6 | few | CASSPQSGGTGELFF | TGTGCCAGCAGCCCTCAGAGTGGGGGCACCGGGGAGCTGTTTTTT
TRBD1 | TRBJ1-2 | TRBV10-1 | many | CASSVTAPRQGIYGYTF | TGCGCCAGCAGTGTAACGGCCCCCAGACAGGGCATCTATGGCTACACCTTC
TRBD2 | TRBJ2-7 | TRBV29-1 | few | CSVPSGVSYEQYF | TGCAGCGTTCCCAGCGGGGTCTCCTACGAGCAGTACTTC
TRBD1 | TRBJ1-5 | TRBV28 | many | CASSLDRGPRNQPQHF | TGTGCCAGCAGTTTGGACAGGGGGCCTCGCAATCAGCCCCAGCATTTT
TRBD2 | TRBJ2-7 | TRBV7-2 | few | CASSWGLAGDEQYF | TGTGCCAGCAGCTGGGGGCTAGCGGGAGACGAGCAGTACTTC
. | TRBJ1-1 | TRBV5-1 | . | CASSKSLMNTEAFF | TGCGCCAGCAGCAAAAGCCTGATGAACACTGAAGCTTTCTTT
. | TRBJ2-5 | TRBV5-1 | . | CASSLGSGSSQETQYF | TGCGCCAGCAGCTTGGGGAGCGGTTCTTCCCAAGAGACCCAGTACTTC
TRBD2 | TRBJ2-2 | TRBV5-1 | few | CASRPGLAGGTGELFF | TGCGCCAGCAGGCCTGGACTAGCGGGAGGCACCGGGGAGCTGTTTTTT
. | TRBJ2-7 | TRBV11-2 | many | CASSPSSGNEQYF | TGTGCCAGCAGCCCTAGTTCAGGTAACGAGCAGTACTTC
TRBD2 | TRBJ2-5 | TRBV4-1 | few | CASSQAGLAGGGETQYF | TGCGCCAGCAGCCAAGCGGGACTAGCGGGAGGGGGCGAGACCCAGTACTTC
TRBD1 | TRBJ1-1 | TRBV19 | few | CASIAGTGMGLNTEAFF | TGTGCCAGTATCGCGGGGACAGGGATGGGCCTGAACACTGAAGCTTTCTTT
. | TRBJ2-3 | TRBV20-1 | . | CSASILGVVDTQYF | TGCAGTGCTAGCATTTTGGGGGTGGTGGATACGCAGTATTTT
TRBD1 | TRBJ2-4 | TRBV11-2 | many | CASSLGRGLGKNIQYF | TGTGCCAGCAGCTTAGGCAGGGGGCTCGGCAAAAACATTCAGTACTTC
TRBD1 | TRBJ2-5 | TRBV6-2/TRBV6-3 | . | CASSYTWTGGDMGETQYF | TGTGCCAGCAGTTACACCTGGACAGGGGGCGATATGGGAGAGACCCAGTACTTC
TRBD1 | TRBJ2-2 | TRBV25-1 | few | CASSEDGTATGELFF | TGTGCCAGCAGTGAAGATGGGACAGCCACCGGGGAGCTGTTTTTT
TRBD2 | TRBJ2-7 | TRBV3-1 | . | CASSQDGVAGAINEQYF | TGTGCCAGCAGCCAAGATGGCGTAGCGGGGGCAATTAACGAGCAGTACTTC
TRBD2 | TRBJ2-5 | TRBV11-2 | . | CASSLLRSGREETQYF | TGTGCCAGCAGCTTATTACGTAGCGGGAGAGAAGAGACCCAGTACTTC
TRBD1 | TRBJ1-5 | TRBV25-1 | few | CASGTISTGIGGQPQHF | TGTGCCAGCGGCACCATCTCGACAGGGATAGGAGGGCAGCCCCAGCATTTT
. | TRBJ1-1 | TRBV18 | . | CASSPELLDSGNTEAFF | TGTGCCAGCTCACCGGAGCTTTTGGACAGTGGGAACACTGAAGCTTTCTTT
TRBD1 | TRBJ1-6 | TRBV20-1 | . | CSATAGQGISPLHF | TGCAGTGCCACTGCGGGACAGGGTATTTCACCCCTCCACTTT